The clone carrying this TCR beta chain was picked up many times. The antigen is undetermined. For the second PCR, which ran for roughly 6 to 12 cycles, a sample-barcoded 5' primer and a J-beta primer mix were used. In TCRdb, the 5' RACE reads were re-called with MiXCR into one record per CDR3 protein. The sample comprises 1.5 million to 2 million distinct CDR3 sequences, over 25% of which are singletons, and about 7.7% rests with the top ten. This sample was taken from a study of blood T cells in healthy people across ages. Study-wide findings and caveats: More naive CD4+ cells and higher diversity marked long-lived donors relative to aged donors. Diversity estimates from one million T cells were considered underestimates. Roughly linearly, TCR beta diversity per million T cells fell as age increased.

The CDR3 totals 16 residues. The V and J ends lost 3 bases and 2 bases, in that order; junction bases with no gene match: 8. Germline V lookup: CDR1 WNHNN, CDR2 SYGVQD (reference sequence). This TCR derives from a young woman in good health. The chain joins TRBV10-1 to TRBJ2-5, with TRBD1 matching 8 bases. The material sequenced was blood. CDR3 residues: CASSEGQGGRQETQYF. The DNA of the CDR3 is TGCGCCAGCAGTGAAGGACAGGGAGGTCGGCAAGAGACCCAGTACTTC.